The 27 T cell receptor beta chains reported below all come from one sample, sequenced in a study of regulatory T cells in long-lasting Graves disease. Arm-PCR of CDR3 regions with iRepertoire HTBI primers generated TCR beta libraries. TCRdb recomputed calls from the multiplex PCR reads with MiXCR, one row per CDR3 protein. The table records a few hundred thousand distinct CDR3 sequences, about 16% of them present only once. As to time point: newly diagnosed GD, antithyroid drugs for less than 3 months. After RNA was extracted from PBMCs, the TCR library was made from it. These data were also reused for a study on T cells in Graves' hyperthyroidism and ophthalmopathy.

The sequencing used peripheral blood mononuclear cells (PBMCs), collected at new diagnosis, from a patient treated with antithyroid drugs. The receptors were sampled from a woman between 18 and 29 years old with Graves disease.

In its sample, this clonotype was seen many times. The genes are TRBV5-1 and TRBJ2-2; 10 bases are shared with TRBD2. The germline gives CDR1 SGHRS, CDR2 YFSETQ. After removal of 0 bases from V and 3 bases from J, the junction contained 5 bases not matched to a gene. This CDR3 spans 17 amino acids. The CDR3 spells CASSLGTSGVYTGELFF. In DNA form, the CDR3 reads TGCGCCAGCAGCTTGGGGACTAGCGGAGTATACACCGGGGAGCTGTTTTTT.

This clonotype showed up many times. The V call is TRBV11-2, the J call TRBJ1-1; D remains unclear. Trimming removed 2 bases from V and 8 bases from J, with 15 bases in between. The CDR3 consists of 14 residues. Germline CDR1 is SGHAT and CDR2 is FQNNGV. The CDR3 DNA sequence: TGTGCCAGCAGCTTAACTCAAGTAACGGGGGAAGCTTTCTTT. Translated, it gives CASSLTQVTGEAFF. The full variable domain, rest sourced from reference TRBV11-2 and TRBJ1-1, is EAGVAQSPRYKIIEKRQSVAFWCNPISGHATLYWYQQILGQGPKLLIQFQNNGVVDDSQLPKDRFSAERLKGVDSTLKIQPAKLEDSAVYLCASSLTQVTGEAFFGQGTRLTVV.

In its sample, this clonotype was seen a few times. The chain links TRBV12-3 or TRBV12-4 to TRBJ1-5; unclear D gene. This CDR3 has 15 amino acids. Trimming stripped 5 bases from V and 7 bases from J, with 18 bases between. The CDR3 reads CASSPASGYEQPQHF. The CDR3 bases are TGTGCCAGCAGTCCCGCGTCAGGTTATGAACAGCCCCAGCATTTT.

This clonotype was recorded a few times. V is TRBV5-1 and J is TRBJ1-1; perhaps TRBD1 as D (5 bases). Trimming took 4 bases from V and 4 from J, leaving 11 bases between them. Germline CDR1 is SGHRS and CDR2 is YFSETQ. CDR3 length equals 13 residues. In DNA form, the CDR3 reads TGCGCCAGCAGCGCCGGGGGAGTCACTGAAGCTTTCTTT. Translating gives CASSAGGVTEAFF.

The rearrangement uses TRBV11-2 and TRBJ1-2; 9 bases line up with TRBD1. Germline CDR1 and CDR2: SGHAT and FQNNGV. The CDR3 runs 17 residues. V gave up 3 bases and J gave up 2 bases; unmatched junction bases: 10. The CDR3 region has the DNA TGTGCCAGCAGCTTGGTGTTGTGGACAGGGGAAAACTATGGCTACACCTTC. This gives the protein CASSLVLWTGENYGYTF. The variable domain in full, with the rest retrieved from reference TRBV11-2 and TRBJ1-2, is EAGVAQSPRYKIIEKRQSVAFWCNPISGHATLYWYQQILGQGPKLLIQFQNNGVVDDSQLPKDRFSAERLKGVDSTLKIQPAKLEDSAVYLCASSLVLWTGENYGYTFGSGTRLTVV.

V gene TRBV5-1 combines with J gene TRBJ2-1; the match to TRBD2 covers 7 bases. V gave up 2 bases and J gave up 15 bases; unmatched junction bases: 17. Looked up from germline, CDR1 is SGHRS and CDR2 is YFSETQ. There are 15 residues in the CDR3. The CDR3 protein is CASSFNNNGGGEGFF. CDR3 DNA sequence: TGCGCCAGCAGCTTTAATAATAATGGAGGCGGGGAGGGGTTCTTC.

This clonotype was counted many times. V usage is TRBV5-1 and J usage is TRBJ2-5, with 15 bases fitting TRBD2. J lost 4 bases, V lost 3 bases, and 13 bases had no gene match. This CDR3 contains 19 residues. From germline, CDR1 is SGHRS and CDR2 YFSETQ. The CDR3 DNA follows: TGCGCCAGCAGCTCCGGTGCCGGGACTAGCGGGGGGAACGGAGAGACCCAGTACTTC. Amino acids: CASSSGAGTSGGNGETQYF. Combining the CDR3 with reference TRBV5-1 and TRBJ2-5 gives the whole variable domain KAGVTQTPRYLIKTRGQQVTLSCSPISGHRSVSWYQQTPGQGLQFLFEYFSETQRNKGNFPGRFSGRQFSNSRSEMNVSTLELGDSALYLCASSSGAGTSGGNGETQYFGPGTRLLVL.

Worth noting for this clonotype: This likely traces to a read error, being one base from a far larger clone. The chain recombines TRBV6-1 with TRBJ2-2; 8 nucleotides match TRBD1. The germline V gene has CDR1 MNHNS and CDR2 SASEGT. The CDR3 extends over 15 amino acids. Trimming cost V 10 bases and J 5 bases; bases outside gene matches: 12. The DNA for the CDR3 is TGTGCCAACCAGGAGGCAGGGGGCAGGACCGGGGAGCTGTTTTTT. Protein sequence: CANQEAGGRTGELFF.

This clonotype was counted at least ten times. The chain combines TRBV6-1 with TRBJ1-5; D is undetermined. The CDR3 runs 13 residues. Germline lookup yields CDR1 MNHNS and CDR2 SASEGT. V was shortened by 6 bases and J by 9 bases, with 15 bases between the two germline ends. The CDR3 spells CASSPTFDRPQHF. In nucleotides, the CDR3 is TGTGCCAGCAGCCCAACGTTTGACCGGCCCCAGCATTTT.

This clonotype was recorded a few times. The genes are TRBV29-1 and TRBJ2-5; tentative D call: TRBD2 (5 bases). Germline-derived CDR1 and CDR2 are SQVTM and ANQGSEA. The CDR3 runs to 13 residues. Trimming took 7 bases from V and 1 from J, leaving 13 bases between them. The CDR3 reads CSAGAETQETQYF. The DNA of the CDR3 is TGCAGCGCCGGAGCGGAGACCCAAGAGACCCAGTACTTC.

Comment on this clonotype: The missing conserved phenylalanine or tryptophan at the end of this CDR3 makes a read error likely. This chain joins TRBV19 and TRBJ2-6; 11 nucleotides agree with TRBD1. The CDR3 loop spans 16 amino acids. Germline trimming cut 7 bases from V and 3 bases from J; bases unmatched to any gene: 5. Germline CDR1 reads LNHDA; CDR2 reads SQIVND (reference sequence). CDR3 region: CASTLDRGLGANVLTS. For the CDR3, the DNA is TGTGCCAGTACCCTGGACAGGGGGCTTGGGGCCAACGTCCTGACTTCC.

The chain uses TRBV4-1 and TRBJ1-3; D unclear. CDR1 and CDR2 from the germline V gene are MGHRA and YSYEKL. V was trimmed by 1 base and J by 2 bases, leaving 9 bases between them. CDR3 size: 15 residues. In DNA, the CDR3 is TGCGCCAGCAGCCAAGCATACGGGGCTGGAAACACCATATATTTT. Amino acid sequence: CASSQAYGAGNTIYF.

The chain combines TRBV4-1 with TRBJ2-2, with a weak D call TRBD2 (5 bases). The CDR3 is 14 amino acids. Germline V gene sequence: CDR1 MGHRA, CDR2 YSYEKL. Trimming removed 1 base from V and 4 bases from J, with 7 bases in between. Written as DNA, the CDR3 is TGCGCCAGCAGCCAAGGACTATTCACCGGGGAGCTGTTTTTT. Protein: CASSQGLFTGELFF.

In the case of this clonotype: A much more abundant neighbour one base away suggests this may be a read error. The J gene is TRBJ2-5, the V gene TRBV20-1, with D possibly TRBD1 on 6 matching bases. The V gene's germline CDR1 is DFQATT and CDR2 SNEGSKA (reference sequence). The length of the CDR3 is 14 residues. This chain's CDR3 is CSARQGQSREIQYF. The CDR3 coding sequence is TGCAGTGCTAGACAAGGACAGTCCAGGGAGATCCAGTACTTC.

This clonotype came up many times. The rearrangement uses TRBV7-2 and TRBJ1-1; TRBD1 is a possible D gene (5 bases). The V end lost 5 bases, the J end lost 4 bases, and 17 bases lay between the germline ends. The length of the CDR3 is 15 residues. Germline CDR1 SGHTA, CDR2 FQGNSA. The CDR3 is CASSPDGTVGTEAFF. The CDR3 region has the DNA TGTGCCAGCAGCCCCGACGGGACTGTGGGCACTGAAGCTTTCTTT.

This clonotype was counted between two and nine times. The rearrangement links TRBV10-1 to TRBJ2-3, with D perhaps TRBD2 (6 bases). Per germline, CDR1 WNHNN and CDR2 SYGVQD (reference sequence). The length of the CDR3 is 14 residues. With 8 bases removed from V and 0 bases from J, the gap between germline ends came to 12 bases. The CDR3 DNA reads as TGCGCCAGCGACACCGGGGGTAGCACAGATACGCAGTATTTT. Protein product: CASDTGGSTDTQYF.

This clonotype was counted at least ten times. This rearrangement joins TRBV7-9 to TRBJ1-1; D ambiguous. V gave up 1 base and J gave up 2 bases, with 11 bases separating them. Germline CDR1 reads SEHNR; CDR2 reads FQNEAQ (reference sequence). CDR3 length equals 15 residues. CDR3 sequence reads: CASSLGPPGNTEAFF. The DNA of the CDR3 is TGTGCCAGCAGCTTAGGCCCACCGGGAAACACTGAAGCTTTCTTT.

Only a few counts were recorded for this clonotype. The chain recombines TRBV19 with TRBJ1-5; possibly TRBD1 for D (6 bases). The CDR3 has 13 amino acids. Trimming pared 3 bases from V and 7 bases from J, leaving 10 bases between. Germline V gene sequence: CDR1 LNHDA, CDR2 SQIVND (reference sequence). The CDR3 sequence: CASSIRGRQPQHF. In DNA, the CDR3 is TGTGCCAGTAGTATCAGGGGCAGGCAGCCCCAGCATTTT.

This clonotype was seen at least ten times. The chain couples TRBV3-1 to TRBJ2-5; no firm D call. In germline, CDR1 is LGHDT, CDR2 YNNKEL (reference sequence). The CDR3 covers 16 residues. V lost 1 base to trimming and J lost 4 bases, with 16 bases between them. CDR3: CASSQGVGRIGETQYF. CDR3 DNA: TGTGCCAGCAGCCAAGGGGTAGGGCGGATAGGAGAGACCCAGTACTTC.

This clonotype was picked up many times. This chain links TRBV7-8 with TRBJ1-2; TRBD1 matches at 7 bases. The CDR3 totals 14 residues. Germline CDR1 is SGHVS and CDR2 is FQNEAQ. The trim removed 5 bases at V and 6 bases at J, leaving 9 bases unmatched. CDR3: CASSIGTAGHGYTF. CDR3 in DNA: TGTGCCAGCAGCATTGGGACAGCGGGGCATGGCTACACCTTC.

At least ten counts were recorded for this clonotype. The chain carries TRBV7-8 and TRBJ2-7; D is perhaps TRBD2 (7 bases). This CDR3 has 14 residues. V was shortened by 2 bases and J by 3 bases, with 11 bases between the two germline ends. The V gene's germline CDR1 is SGHVS and CDR2 FQNEAQ. CDR3 nucleotide sequence: TGTGCCAGCAGCTTACGCGGGGGCCGCTACGAGCAGTACTTC. As protein: CASSLRGGRYEQYF.

The sample holds many counts of this clonotype. The chain combines TRBV6-1 with TRBJ1-1, with D possibly TRBD1 on 5 matching bases. V lost 1 base and J lost 1, with 10 bases in between. Germline lookup yields CDR1 MNHNS and CDR2 SASEGT. The CDR3 spans 15 residues. Written as DNA, the CDR3 is TGTGCCAGCAGTGAAGGAGGGACTTCGAACACTGAAGCTTTCTTT. Its translation: CASSEGGTSNTEAFF.

A remark on this clonotype: One base away lies a much larger clone, so this may be a sequencing read error. The chain's CDR3 is CASSARIGSKTQYF. Here the CDR3 DNA reads TGTGCCAGCAGTGCCCGGATAGGGAGCAAGACCCAGTACTTC. The genes are TRBV6-1 and TRBJ2-5; a possible D gene is TRBD2 (5 bases). V dropped 4 bases and J dropped 6 bases, with 15 bases sitting between them. CDR3 length: 14 residues. CDR1 and CDR2 from the germline V gene are MNHNS and SASEGT.

This clonotype was counted at least ten times. V gene TRBV3-1 combines with J gene TRBJ2-3; D is undetermined. Germline V gives CDR1 LGHDT, CDR2 YNNKEL (reference sequence). This CDR3 region has 15 residues. The V end was cut by 3 bases, the J end by 7 bases, with 17 bases between. The CDR3 DNA reads as TGTGCCAGCAGCCATCGTCCGTATGCAGAGAATACGCAGTATTTT. Translation: CASSHRPYAENTQYF.

At least ten counts were recorded for this clonotype. The V gene is TRBV15, the J gene TRBJ2-3, with 7 bases lining up with TRBD2. The trim removed 0 bases at V and 4 bases at J, leaving 4 bases unmatched. The CDR3 is 15 residues long. Germline loops: CDR1 LNHNV, CDR2 YYDKDF (reference sequence). In DNA, the CDR3 is TGTGCCACCAGCAGAGATAGAAGCGGGGCAGATACGCAGTATTTT. Amino acids: CATSRDRSGADTQYF.

This sequence joins TRBV11-1 and TRBJ1-2, with TRBD1 matching 10 bases. The germline CDR1 and CDR2 sequences are SGHAT and FQDESV (reference sequence). The junction had 6 bases not matched to a gene; V was cut back by 6 bases and J by 2 bases. CDR3 length equals 15 residues. Here the CDR3 DNA reads TGTGCCAGCAGTAAAGGGACAGGGGAAAACTATGGCTACACCTTC. It is translated as CASSKGTGENYGYTF.

This rearrangement joins TRBV2 to TRBJ2-1, with D perhaps TRBD1 (6 bases). Between the trimmed V and J ends, which lost 4 bases and 10 bases, there was a span of 11 bases. This CDR3 has 12 residues. Germline CDR1 is SNHLY and CDR2 is FYNNEI. The CDR3 nucleotides read TGTGCCAGCAGTGGGGGGCGTGAGGAGCAGTTCTTC. Translating gives CASSGGREEQFF. Based on the CDR3 plus reference TRBV2 and TRBJ2-1, the full variable domain is EPEVTQTPSHQVTQMGQEVILRCVPISNHLYFYWYRQILGQKVEFLVSFYNNEISEKSEIFDDQFSVERPDGSNFTLKIRSTKLEDSAMYFCASSGGREEQFFGPGTRLTVL.